A single sample is the source of the 23 T cell receptor beta chains below, sequenced in a study of blood T cell repertoires in COVID-19. This table comes from immunoSEQ multiplex PCR, and its TCRdb copy is limited to in-frame clones, with some not included. The sample records some 530,000 clones, approximately 91% being singletons. The material sequenced was PBMCs or T cells enriched from blood (not recorded which). The origin of the receptors is a woman in her sixties who had recovered from COVID-19.

This chain joins TRBV12-5 and TRBJ1-1; 7 positions match TRBD1. The V gene end was trimmed by 1 base and the J gene end by 13 bases; junction bases not matched to a gene: 12. The germline V gene has CDR1 LGHNT and CDR2 FRNRAP. This CDR3 comprises 14 residues. CDR3 in DNA: TGTGCTAGTGGTTTGGCTGGGACAGCTAGAGGTGATTTCTTT. Protein product: CASGLAGTARGDFF. Complete variable domain (other parts from reference TRBV12-5 and TRBJ1-1): DARVTQTPRHKVTEMGQEVTMRCQPILGHNTVFWYRQTMMQGLELLAYFRNRAPLDDSGMPKDRFSAEMPDATLATLKIQPSEPRDSAVYFCASGLAGTARGDFFGQGTRLTVV.

The chain carries TRBV2 and TRBJ1-2, with D uncertain. This CDR3 comprises 14 residues. Germline CDR1 is SNHLY and CDR2 is FYNNEI. The V end lost 9 bases, the J end lost 1 base, and 15 bases lay between the germline ends. CDR3 sequence (DNA): TGTGCCAGACCCCGGGGAGGGTATAACTATGGCTACACCTTC. This encodes CARPRGGYNYGYTF.

The rearrangement uses TRBV10-3 and TRBJ1-2; weak D call: TRBD1 (6 bases). The CDR3 is 13 amino acids. Germline V gives CDR1 ENHRY, CDR2 SYGVKD. Trimming cost V 6 bases and J 6 bases, with 14 bases left between them. In DNA, the CDR3 is TGTGCCATCAGAACGGACAGTCTACATGGCTACACCTTC. This sequence encodes CAIRTDSLHGYTF.

The V and J genes are TRBV5-1 and TRBJ2-3, with TRBD2 matching 13 bases. V was clipped by 2 bases and J by 5 bases; unmatched bases: 11. CDR1 is SGHRS and CDR2 is YFSETQ in the germline V gene. This CDR3 is 18 amino acids long. CDR3: CASSFPGTSGGAEDTQYF. The CDR3 DNA follows: TGCGCCAGCAGCTTCCCCGGAACTAGCGGGGGGGCAGAAGATACGCAGTATTTT.

The rearrangement joins TRBV5-7 to TRBJ2-2; the D is unclear. TRBV5-7 is classed as an ORF, of uncertain function. CDR3 length equals 13 residues. The germline V and J ends were trimmed by 0 bases and 3 bases, with 3 bases remaining between them. CDR3 sequence (DNA): TGTGCCAGCAGCTTGGGGCACACCGGGGAGCTGTTTTTT. It encodes CASSLGHTGELFF.

The chain carries TRBV25-1 and TRBJ1-6; 7 bases fit TRBD1. The CDR3 extends over 15 amino acids. J lost 7 bases, V lost 3 bases, and 6 bases had no gene match. The germline CDR1 and CDR2 sequences are MGHDK and SYGVNS. The CDR3 sequence: CASSDGQVVNSPLHF. CDR3 sequence (DNA): TGTGCCAGCAGTGATGGACAGGTCGTGAATTCACCCCTCCACTTT. Full variable domain (remainder filled in from reference TRBV25-1 and TRBJ1-6): EADIYQTPRYLVIGTGKKITLECSQTMGHDKMYWYQQDPGMELHLIHYSYGVNSTEKGDLSSESTVSRIRTEHFPLTLESARPSHTSQYLCASSDGQVVNSPLHFGNGTRLTVT.

The genes are TRBV27 and TRBJ1-1; 8 bases map to TRBD1. Germline values: CDR1 MNHEY, CDR2 SMNVEV (reference sequence). The CDR3 contains 17 residues. V was clipped by 4 bases and J by 10 bases; unmatched bases: 20. CDR3 residues: CASSSPPKAQGASTAFF. CDR3 nucleotides: TGTGCCAGCAGTTCACCCCCCAAGGCTCAGGGGGCGTCGACAGCTTTCTTT.

This chain connects TRBV11-2 to TRBJ2-5; TRBD1 matches at 12 bases. J was trimmed by 2 bases and V by 5 bases; bases with no gene match: 9. CDR3 length equals 17 residues. Per germline, CDR1 SGHAT and CDR2 FQNNGV. CDR3 DNA: TGTGCCAGCAGCCCAGTGGGACAGGGGGCAACACAAGAGACCCAGTACTTC. This translates into CASSPVGQGATQETQYF.

The rearrangement links TRBV15 to TRBJ2-3, with D possibly matching TRBD2 (5 bases). The CDR3 has 13 amino acids. Trimming stripped 3 bases from V and 5 bases from J, with 9 bases between. Per the germline V gene, CDR1 is LNHNV and CDR2 is YYDKDF (reference sequence). CDR3 nucleotides: TGTGCCACCAGCAGTGATGGAGGAGATACGCAGTATTTT. Protein sequence: CATSSDGGDTQYF.

The rearrangement joins TRBV7-2 to TRBJ1-1; D call uncertain. CDR3 length equals 12 residues. Looked up from germline, CDR1 is SGHTA and CDR2 is FQGNSA. V dropped 2 bases and J dropped 11 bases, with 12 bases sitting between them. CDR3 residues: CASSLIGFRAFF. CDR3 in DNA: TGTGCCAGCAGCTTAATCGGGTTTAGGGCTTTCTTT.

This clone has just one count. Other DNA sequences in the same sample also yield this CDR3. This rearrangement joins TRBV5-1 to TRBJ2-1, with 13 nucleotides matching TRBD2. V shed 4 bases, J shed 6 bases, and the junction held 4 bases outside the gene matches. Germline CDR1 reads SGHRS; CDR2 reads YFSETQ. CDR3 length: 15 residues. The CDR3 DNA sequence: TGCGCCAGCAGCCCCGGGACTAGCGGGGTCAATGAGCAGTTCTTC. This encodes CASSPGTSGVNEQFF. Based on the CDR3 plus reference TRBV5-1 and TRBJ2-1, the full variable domain is KAGVTQTPRYLIKTRGQQVTLSCSPISGHRSVSWYQQTPGQGLQFLFEYFSETQRNKGNFPGRFSGRQFSNSRSEMNVSTLELGDSALYLCASSPGTSGVNEQFFGPGTRLTVL.

The rearrangement uses TRBV27 and TRBJ2-3; D perhaps matches TRBD1 (6 bases). The V gene's germline CDR1 is MNHEY and CDR2 SMNVEV (reference sequence). The CDR3 is made up of 14 amino acids. The V gene lost 3 bases and the J gene lost 5 bases, with 12 bases spanning the gap. The CDR3 here is CASSFGQLIDTQYF. For the CDR3, the DNA is TGTGCCAGCAGTTTTGGACAGCTAATAGATACGCAGTATTTT.

The V gene is TRBV5-8, the J gene TRBJ1-2, with a weak D call TRBD1 (5 bases). This CDR3 contains 14 residues. The germline V and J ends were trimmed by 1 base and 8 bases, with 15 bases remaining between them. CDR1 is SGHTS, CDR2 YDEGEE, per germline. CDR3 DNA sequence: TGTGCCAGCAGCTTGAACCCACAGGTAGGCGGCTACACCTTC. Encoded protein: CASSLNPQVGGYTF.

V and J are TRBV11-2 and TRBJ2-7; TRBD1 matches at 10 bases. CDR1 and CDR2 (germline): SGHAT, FQNNGV. V lost 4 bases, J lost 1 base, and 4 bases stayed unmatched. The CDR3 runs 15 residues. The CDR3: CASSSGQGVSYEQYF. The CDR3, as DNA: TGTGCCAGCAGCTCAGGACAGGGGGTATCCTACGAGCAGTACTTC.

The V and J genes are TRBV29-1 and TRBJ2-1, with TRBD2 identical over 11 bases. Germline CDR1 reads SQVTM; CDR2 reads ANQGSEA. CDR3 size: 14 residues. After removal of 5 bases from V and 4 bases from J, the junction contained 4 bases not matched to a gene. The CDR3 DNA sequence: TGCAGCGTTCAAATAGCGGGGGGGTACAATGAGCAGTTCTTC. Its protein product is CSVQIAGGYNEQFF.

This clone was seen a few times. The CDR3 reads CASSTRQGSNYGYTF. In nucleotides, the CDR3 is TGTGCCAGTAGTACCCGACAGGGTTCTAACTATGGCTACACCTTC. V gene TRBV19 combines with J gene TRBJ1-2; 7 nucleotides align to TRBD1. The junction had 5 bases not matched to a gene; V was cut back by 4 bases and J by 0 bases. Germline V gene sequence: CDR1 LNHDA, CDR2 SQIVND (reference sequence). CDR3 length equals 15 residues.

The chain carries TRBV2 and TRBJ1-5; 7 bases agree with TRBD1. V was pared by 6 bases and J by 3 bases, with 8 bases of the junction left unmatched. Germline-derived CDR1 and CDR2 are SNHLY and FYNNEI. The CDR3 has 15 residues. The CDR3 bases are TGTGCCAGCAGAGGACAGGTCGTCACCAATCAGCCCCAGCATTTT. This codes for CASRGQVVTNQPQHF.

The V gene is TRBV9, the J gene TRBJ1-1; no definite D call. Trimming left V 2 bases short and J 1 base short, with 6 bases between. This CDR3 has 13 amino acids. Germline CDR1 is SGDLS and CDR2 is YYNGEE. The CDR3 sequence: CASSVLPNTEAFF. As DNA, the CDR3 is TGTGCCAGCAGCGTGCTACCGAACACTGAAGCTTTCTTT.

The rearrangement joins TRBV19 to TRBJ1-3, with TRBD1 identical over 7 bases. The germline gives CDR1 LNHDA, CDR2 SQIVND (reference sequence). There are 14 residues in the CDR3. V dropped 6 bases and J dropped 0; count of bases not matched to a gene: 2. The CDR3 region is CASSWDSSGNTIYF. The CDR3 DNA reads TGTGCCAGTAGCTGGGACAGCTCTGGAAACACCATATATTTT.

This rearrangement joins TRBV2 to TRBJ2-2; D is perhaps TRBD1 (5 bases). CDR1 is SNHLY and CDR2 is FYNNEI in the germline V gene. Trimming pared 4 bases from V and 1 base from J, leaving 7 bases between. CDR3 length: 14 residues. CDR3 residues: CASSAGRNTGELFF. The CDR3 DNA is TGTGCCAGCAGTGCAGGGCGGAACACCGGGGAGCTGTTTTTT.

The gene calls are TRBV14 and TRBJ2-7, with D possibly TRBD1 on 6 matching bases. CDR1 is SGHDN, CDR2 FVKESK, per germline. The CDR3 length is 13 residues. Trimming removed 3 bases from V and 3 bases from J, with 9 bases in between. The CDR3 sequence: CASSQGTYYEQYF. CDR3 DNA: TGTGCCAGCAGCCAGGGGACATACTACGAGCAGTACTTC.

The chain combines TRBV6-5 with TRBJ2-6, with D perhaps TRBD1 (6 bases). The V gene's germline CDR1 is MNHEY and CDR2 SVGAGI. Trimming left V 7 bases short and J 0 bases short, with 10 bases between. The CDR3 consists of 15 residues. The DNA for the CDR3 is TGTGCCAGCACCAAAGGGGGCTCTGGGGCCAACGTCCTGACTTTC. As protein: CASTKGGSGANVLTF.

This rearrangement joins TRBV19 to TRBJ1-1; D is possibly TRBD1 (5 bases). CDR1 and CDR2 from the germline V gene are LNHDA and SQIVND (reference sequence). The CDR3 is 14 amino acids. V shed 5 bases and J shed 5 bases, with 15 bases lying between them. The CDR3, as DNA: TGTGCCAGTAGTCTCCTGGGACGGGAGACTGAAGCTTTCTTT. Residues: CASSLLGRETEAFF. The full variable domain, rest sourced from reference TRBV19 and TRBJ1-1, is DGGITQSPKYLFRKEGQNVTLSCEQNLNHDAMYWYRQDPGQGLRLIYYSQIVNDFQKGDIAEGYSVSREKKESFPLTVTSAQKNPTAFYLCASSLLGRETEAFFGQGTRLTVV.